The next 15 T cell receptor beta chains were all read from a single sample in a study of cytomegalovirus exposure and HLA in healthy donors. Primers included in the PCR were 60 Vbeta and 13 Jbeta primers. TCRdb's copy holds only in-frame clones and misses some; the assay was immunoSEQ multiplex PCR. The table records about 200,000 clones, around 86% of them present only once. Sequencing was done on a sample of PBMCs. These receptors all stem from a man in his thirties or forties in good health and CMV-seronegative.

The chain has TRBV30 and TRBJ1-3; 7 positions agree with TRBD1. From germline, CDR1 is GTSNPN and CDR2 SVGIG (reference sequence). Trimming at V came to 3 bases and at J to 3 bases, leaving 5 bases not matched to a gene. The CDR3 contains 14 residues. CDR3 sequence (DNA): TGTGCCTGGAGCCCCGGGACAGTTGGAAACACCATATATTTT. It specifies CAWSPGTVGNTIYF.

The sample holds one count of this clone. The gene calls are TRBV2 and TRBJ1-5; D uncertain. The length of the CDR3 is 14 residues. Germline-derived CDR1 and CDR2 are SNHLY and FYNNEI. V was trimmed by 6 bases and J by 0 bases, leaving 9 bases between them. In nucleotides, the CDR3 is TGTGCCAGCAGCTACGCCTCTAGCAATCAGCCCCAGCATTTT. This sequence encodes CASSYASSNQPQHF.

The CDR3 region has the DNA TGTGCCAGCAACCGCGCGGGTAGCAGCCGTTACGAGCAGTACTTC. It specifies CASNRAGSSRYEQYF. The chain recombines TRBV27 with TRBJ2-7; D might be TRBD2 (5 bases). Germline V gene lookup returns CDR1 MNHEY and CDR2 SMNVEV (reference sequence). The CDR3 length is 15 residues. The V gene lost 7 bases and the J gene lost 4 bases, with 20 bases spanning the gap.

This chain connects TRBV6-5 to TRBJ1-1; D not certain. This CDR3 has 15 residues. V dropped 2 bases and J dropped 0 bases, with 10 bases sitting between them. Germline CDR1 is MNHEY and CDR2 is SVGAGI. As DNA, the CDR3 is TGTGCCAGCAGTTACGGACTGTGGATGAACACTGAAGCTTTCTTT. This encodes CASSYGLWMNTEAFF.

The rearrangement joins TRBV29-1 to TRBJ1-1; a weak D match, TRBD1 (5 bases). The CDR3 consists of 13 residues. V lost 3 bases, J lost 7 bases, and 15 bases lay in between. Germline loops: CDR1 SQVTM, CDR2 ANQGSEA. The CDR3 DNA is TGCAGCGTTGATGGGGGATCCGGGGGTGAAGCTTTCTTT. It yields the protein CSVDGGSGGEAFF. Based on the CDR3 plus reference TRBV29-1 and TRBJ1-1, the full variable domain is SAVISQKPSRDICQRGTSLTIQCQVDSQVTMMFWYRQQPGQSLTLIATANQGSEATYESGFVIDKFPISRPNLTFSTLTVSNMSPEDSSIYLCSVDGGSGGEAFFGQGTRLTVV.

The chain employs TRBV7-2 and TRBJ2-7; TRBD2 matches at 8 bases. Per germline, CDR1 SGHTA and CDR2 FQGNSA. The CDR3 loop spans 18 amino acids. After removal of 2 bases from V and 3 bases from J, the junction contained 15 bases not matched to a gene. This chain's CDR3 is CASSLHRTSGGTLYEQYF. The DNA for the CDR3 is TGTGCCAGCAGCTTACACCGCACCTCGGGGGGGACCCTCTACGAGCAGTACTTC.

The V gene is TRBV7-9, the J gene TRBJ1-4; 7 bases map to TRBD1. This CDR3 region has 15 residues. V lost 4 bases, J lost 5 bases, and 7 bases stayed unmatched. The V gene's germline CDR1 is SEHNR and CDR2 FQNEAQ (reference sequence). The CDR3 is CASSSGDSLNEKLFF. DNA of the CDR3: TGTGCCAGCAGCTCGGGGGACAGTTTAAATGAAAAACTGTTTTTT.

The count of this clone is one. The chain couples TRBV9 to TRBJ2-3, with 8 bases identical to TRBD2. J gave up 5 bases and V 0 bases, and 2 bases lay outside the gene matches. Germline lookup yields CDR1 SGDLS and CDR2 YYNGEE. The CDR3 runs to 14 residues. CDR3 DNA: TGTGCCAGCAGCGTAGCTCTAGCGGGAGATACGCAGTATTTT. It encodes CASSVALAGDTQYF.

J is TRBJ2-1 and V is TRBV15, with 7 nucleotides matching TRBD1. The CDR3 is 14 amino acids. With V trimmed by 2 bases and J by 5 bases, 3 bases remained unmatched. Per the germline V gene, CDR1 is LNHNV and CDR2 is YYDKDF (reference sequence). The CDR3: CATSRTGEHNEQFF. In nucleotides, the CDR3 is TGTGCCACCAGCAGAACAGGGGAGCACAATGAGCAGTTCTTC.

This clone has a single count. V and J are TRBV11-2 and TRBJ2-7; 11 positions match TRBD2. The CDR3 contains 15 residues. After removal of 1 base from V and 6 bases from J, the junction contained 5 bases not matched to a gene. The V gene's germline CDR1 is SGHAT and CDR2 FQNNGV. The CDR3 protein is CASSLGLAGGFEQYF. The DNA of the CDR3 is TGTGCCAGCAGCTTAGGGCTAGCGGGAGGCTTCGAGCAGTACTTC.

This clone was observed once. This chain joins TRBV5-4 and TRBJ1-6, with 7 nucleotides matching TRBD1. CDR1 is SGHNT, CDR2 YYREEE, per germline (reference sequence). CDR3 length equals 16 residues. The V gene end was trimmed by 4 bases and the J gene end by 3 bases; junction bases not matched to a gene: 7. The CDR3 DNA sequence: TGTGCCAGCAGCCGAGACAGGGACGGCTATAATTCACCCCTCCACTTT. This translates into CASSRDRDGYNSPLHF. The full variable domain, rest sourced from reference TRBV5-4 and TRBJ1-6, is ETGVTQSPTHLIKTRGQQVTLRCSSQSGHNTVSWYQQALGQGPQFIFQYYREEENGRGNFPPRFSGLQFPNYSSELNVNALELDDSALYLCASSRDRDGYNSPLHFGNGTRLTVT.

V is TRBV7-8 and J is TRBJ1-1; possibly TRBD1 for D (5 bases). V was clipped by 5 bases and J by 1 base, with 8 bases between them. The V gene's germline CDR1 is SGHVS and CDR2 FQNEAQ. The CDR3 extends over 13 amino acids. The CDR3 DNA sequence: TGTGCCAGCAGCACCGACAGGAACACTGAAGCTTTCTTT. Translated: CASSTDRNTEAFF.

The chain has TRBV7-2 and TRBJ1-1; no clear D gene. The CDR3 extends over 14 amino acids. CDR1 and CDR2 (germline): SGHTA, FQGNSA. Trimming stripped 1 base from V and 5 bases from J, with 11 bases between. This CDR3 reads CASSLVGRRTEAFF. The CDR3 DNA is TGTGCCAGCAGCTTAGTTGGCAGGAGGACTGAAGCTTTCTTT.

The chain links TRBV9 to TRBJ1-1; D is undetermined. Trimming removed 0 bases from V and 8 bases from J, with 8 bases in between. Germline lookup yields CDR1 SGDLS and CDR2 YYNGEE. The CDR3 runs 12 residues. The CDR3 sequence: CASSVDATEAFF. CDR3 DNA: TGTGCCAGCAGCGTAGATGCTACCGAAGCTTTCTTT.

The gene calls are TRBV2 and TRBJ2-7; TRBD1 is a possible D gene (5 bases). This CDR3 has 14 amino acids. V lost 4 bases to trimming and J lost 2 bases, with 12 bases between them. From germline, CDR1 is SNHLY and CDR2 FYNNEI. In nucleotides, the CDR3 is TGTGCCAGCAGTGCTGAGACAGCAACCTACGAGCAGTACTTC. Residues: CASSAETATYEQYF.